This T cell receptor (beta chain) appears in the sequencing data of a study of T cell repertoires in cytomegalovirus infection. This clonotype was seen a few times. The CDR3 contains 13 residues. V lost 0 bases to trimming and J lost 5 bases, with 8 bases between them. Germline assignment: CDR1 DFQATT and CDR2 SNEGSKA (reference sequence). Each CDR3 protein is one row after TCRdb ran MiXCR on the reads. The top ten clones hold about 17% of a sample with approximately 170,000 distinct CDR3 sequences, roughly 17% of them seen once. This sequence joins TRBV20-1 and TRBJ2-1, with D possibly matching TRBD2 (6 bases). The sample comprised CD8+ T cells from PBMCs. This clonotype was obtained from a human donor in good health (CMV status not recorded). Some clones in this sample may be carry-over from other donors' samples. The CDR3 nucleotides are TGCAGTGCTAGAGAGGGAGGCCACAATGAGCAGTTCTTC. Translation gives CSAREGGHNEQFF.